Described below is a single TCR beta chain sequence and its context. The sample is drawn from a study of blood T cell repertoires in COVID-19. Study details: COVID-19 samples collected from the United States, Italy and Spain covered acute and convalescent phases. Sources were T cells, B-cell-depleted T cells, or PBMCs; the material itself was cDNA or gDNA.

The CDR3 runs 15 residues. Germline V lookup: CDR1 SGHRS, CDR2 YFSETQ. Trimming cost V 3 bases and J 7 bases; bases outside gene matches: 11. Seattle enrolled patients during active infection and tracked them longitudinally. In the source study's methods: Amplified reference gene primers provided the basis for estimating nucleated cell counts. This table comes from immunoSEQ multiplex PCR, and its TCRdb copy is limited to in-frame clones, with some not included. For V, J and clone size, that table is used; D and trimming come from the DNA. The table lists 180,000 or so clones, approximately 80% of them singletons, with roughly 9.6% in the top ten.

This TCR came from a woman aged 40 to 50 with COVID-19, enrolled during active disease. Input material: peripheral blood. The chain combines TRBV5-1 with TRBJ1-2; 8 bases map to TRBD1. CDR3 bases: TGCGCCAGCAGCTACCCCTGGACAGGGATGGGTGGCTACACCTTC. Its protein is CASSYPWTGMGGYTF.